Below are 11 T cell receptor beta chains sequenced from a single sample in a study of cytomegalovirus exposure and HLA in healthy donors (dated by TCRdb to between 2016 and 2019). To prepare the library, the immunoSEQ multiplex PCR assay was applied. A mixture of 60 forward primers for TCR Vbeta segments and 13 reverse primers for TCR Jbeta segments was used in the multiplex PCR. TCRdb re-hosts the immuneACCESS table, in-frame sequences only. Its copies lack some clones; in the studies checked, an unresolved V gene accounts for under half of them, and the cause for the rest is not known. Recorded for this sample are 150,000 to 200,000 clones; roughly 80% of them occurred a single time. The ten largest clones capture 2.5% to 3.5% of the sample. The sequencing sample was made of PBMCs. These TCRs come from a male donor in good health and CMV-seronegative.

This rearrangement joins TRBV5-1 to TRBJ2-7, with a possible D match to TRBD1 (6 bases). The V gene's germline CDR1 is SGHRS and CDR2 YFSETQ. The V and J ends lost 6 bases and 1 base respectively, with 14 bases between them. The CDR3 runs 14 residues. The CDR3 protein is CASMLGQGSYEQYF. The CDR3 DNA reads TGCGCCAGCATGCTCGGCCAGGGGTCCTACGAGCAGTACTTC.

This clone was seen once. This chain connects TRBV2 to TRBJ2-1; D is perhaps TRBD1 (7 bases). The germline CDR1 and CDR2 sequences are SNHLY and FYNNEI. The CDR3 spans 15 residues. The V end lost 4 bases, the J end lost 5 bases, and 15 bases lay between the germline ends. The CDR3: CASSGGRRGHNEQFF. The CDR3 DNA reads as TGTGCCAGCAGTGGGGGACGGAGGGGGCACAATGAGCAGTTCTTC.

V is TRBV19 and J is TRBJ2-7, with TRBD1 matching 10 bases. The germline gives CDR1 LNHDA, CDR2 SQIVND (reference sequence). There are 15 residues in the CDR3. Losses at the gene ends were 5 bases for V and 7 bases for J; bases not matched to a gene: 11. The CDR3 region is CASSAGTGDVGEQYF. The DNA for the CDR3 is TGTGCCAGTAGTGCAGGGACAGGGGATGTGGGGGAGCAGTACTTC.

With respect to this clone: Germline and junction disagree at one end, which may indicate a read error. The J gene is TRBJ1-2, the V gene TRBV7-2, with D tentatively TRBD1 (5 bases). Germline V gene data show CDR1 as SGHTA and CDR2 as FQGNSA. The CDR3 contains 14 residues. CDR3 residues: CASGLSGGIYGYTF. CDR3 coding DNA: TGTGCCAGCGGCTTAAGCGGGGGGATCTATGGCTACACCTTC. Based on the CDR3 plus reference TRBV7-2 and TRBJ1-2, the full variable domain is GAGVSQSPSNKVTEKGKDVELRCDPISGHTALYWYRQSLGQGLEFLIYFQGNSAPDKSGLPSDRFSAERTGGSVSTLTIQRTQQEDSAVYLCASGLSGGIYGYTFGSGTRLTVV.

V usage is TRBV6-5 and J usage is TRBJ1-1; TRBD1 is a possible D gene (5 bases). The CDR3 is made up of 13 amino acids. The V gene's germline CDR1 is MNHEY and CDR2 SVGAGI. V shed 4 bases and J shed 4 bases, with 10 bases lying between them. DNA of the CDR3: TGTGCCAGCAGTTCTCAGGGTGGCACTGAAGCTTTCTTT. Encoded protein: CASSSQGGTEAFF.

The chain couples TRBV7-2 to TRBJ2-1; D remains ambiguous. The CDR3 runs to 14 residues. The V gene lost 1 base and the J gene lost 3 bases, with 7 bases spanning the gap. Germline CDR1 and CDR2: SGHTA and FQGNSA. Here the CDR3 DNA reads TGTGCCAGCAGCTTAGATCCAGTCTACAATGAGCAGTTCTTC. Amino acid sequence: CASSLDPVYNEQFF.

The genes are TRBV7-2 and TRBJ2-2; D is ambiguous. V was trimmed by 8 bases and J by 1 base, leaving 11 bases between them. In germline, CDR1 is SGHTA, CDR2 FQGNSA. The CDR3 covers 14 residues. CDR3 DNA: TGTGCCAGCCTGGGCGAACTGAACACCGGGGAGCTGTTTTTT. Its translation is CASLGELNTGELFF.

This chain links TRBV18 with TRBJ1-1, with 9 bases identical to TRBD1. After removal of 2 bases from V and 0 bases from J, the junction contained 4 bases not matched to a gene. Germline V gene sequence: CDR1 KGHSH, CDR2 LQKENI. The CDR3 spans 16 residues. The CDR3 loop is CASSPVTGGVNTEAFF. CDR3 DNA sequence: TGTGCCAGCTCACCAGTGACAGGGGGGGTGAACACTGAAGCTTTCTTT. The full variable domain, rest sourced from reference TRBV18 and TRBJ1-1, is NAGVMQNPRHLVRRRGQEARLRCSPMKGHSHVYWYRQLPEEGLKFMVYLQKENIIDESGMPKERFSAEFPKEGPSILRIQQVVRGDSAAYFCASSPVTGGVNTEAFFGQGTRLTVV.

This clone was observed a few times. The CDR3 is CASSVVGETIYEQYF. CDR3 DNA: TGTGCCAGCAGTGTGGTCGGGGAGACTATCTACGAGCAGTACTTC. The chain combines TRBV6-1 with TRBJ2-7; weak D call: TRBD2 (5 bases). Germline values: CDR1 MNHNS, CDR2 SASEGT. Deletions cut 4 bases from V and 3 bases from J, with 16 bases between. CDR3 length: 15 residues.

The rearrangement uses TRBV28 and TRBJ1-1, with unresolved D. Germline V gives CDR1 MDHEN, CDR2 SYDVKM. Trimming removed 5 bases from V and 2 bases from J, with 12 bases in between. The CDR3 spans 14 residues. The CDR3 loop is CASSPSSRNTEAFF. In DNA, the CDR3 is TGTGCCAGCAGTCCGTCTAGTAGAAACACTGAAGCTTTCTTT.

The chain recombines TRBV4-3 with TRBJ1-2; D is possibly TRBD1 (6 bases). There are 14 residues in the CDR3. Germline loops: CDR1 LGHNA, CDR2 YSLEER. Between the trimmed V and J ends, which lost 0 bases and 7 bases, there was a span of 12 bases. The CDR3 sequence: CASSQEGGRGGYTF. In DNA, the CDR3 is TGCGCCAGCAGCCAAGAAGGGGGACGGGGTGGCTACACCTTC.